These 9 T cell receptor beta chains were all obtained from the same sample, sequenced in a study of shared clonotypes between healthy human individuals. Produced via immunoSEQ multiplex PCR; TCRdb's table is partial and in-frame only. The sample lists around 550,000 clones, 85% to 95% occurring once. Naive-designated CD8 cells lacked CD45RO, were positively enriched for CCR7, and omitted terminally differentiated effector memory CD45RA+ cells. The material sequenced was naive CD8+ T cells sorted from blood. These receptors came from a woman in her 30s in good health.

The CDR3 here is CASRTPGSNEKLFF. The CDR3 region has the DNA TGTGCCAGCAGGACACCAGGGAGTAATGAAAAACTGTTTTTT. The chain uses TRBV28 and TRBJ1-4; weak D call: TRBD1 (5 bases). This CDR3 has 14 residues. V lost 6 bases and J 4 bases, leaving 12 bases between the germline ends. CDR1 and CDR2 (germline): MDHEN, SYDVKM. Full variable domain (rest looked up from reference TRBV28 and TRBJ1-4): DVKVTQSSRYLVKRTGEKVFLECVQDMDHENMFWYRQDPGLGLRLIYFSYDVKMKEKGDIPEGYSVSREKKERFSLILESASTNQTSMYLCASRTPGSNEKLFFGSGTQLSVL.

The chain combines TRBV11-2 with TRBJ2-7; tentative D call: TRBD2 (7 bases). Looked up from germline, CDR1 is SGHAT and CDR2 is FQNNGV. This CDR3 contains 15 residues. The V gene lost 1 base and the J gene lost 6 bases, with 16 bases spanning the gap. The CDR3, as DNA: TGTGCCAGCAGCTTAGGCAAGGGGGGGCCGGGCGAGCAGTACTTC. Amino acid sequence: CASSLGKGGPGEQYF.

A note on this clone: The identical CDR3 is also encoded by other nucleotide sequences in the sample. This rearrangement joins TRBV5-1 to TRBJ2-2; D remains ambiguous. CDR1 is SGHRS and CDR2 is YFSETQ in the germline V gene. The V end was cut by 2 bases, the J end by 6 bases, with 5 bases between. The CDR3 covers 12 residues. The CDR3 loop reads CASSFGAGELFF. The CDR3 DNA reads TGCGCCAGCAGCTTTGGGGCCGGGGAGCTGTTTTTT. The variable domain in full, with the rest retrieved from reference TRBV5-1 and TRBJ2-2, is KAGVTQTPRYLIKTRGQQVTLSCSPISGHRSVSWYQQTPGQGLQFLFEYFSETQRNKGNFPGRFSGRQFSNSRSEMNVSTLELGDSALYLCASSFGAGELFFGEGSRLTVL.

The chain has TRBV6-5 and TRBJ2-1; TRBD1 agrees at 7 bases. Germline V gene lookup returns CDR1 MNHEY and CDR2 SVGAGI. The CDR3 runs to 14 residues. V lost 2 bases and J lost 2; bases outside the gene matches: 0. The CDR3 DNA is TGTGCCAGCAGTTACGGGACAGCCTACAATGAGCAGTTCTTC. Residues: CASSYGTAYNEQFF.

This clone was seen just once. The rearrangement joins TRBV18 to TRBJ1-4, with D possibly being TRBD1 (6 bases). The CDR3 contains 15 residues. CDR1 KGHSH and CDR2 LQKENI come from the germline V gene. V was clipped by 6 bases and J by 6 bases, with 17 bases between them. CDR3 residues: CASSQGGGSDEKLFF. The CDR3 bases are TGTGCCAGCTCCCAAGGAGGGGGATCGGATGAAAAACTGTTTTTT.

The chain combines TRBV5-5 with TRBJ2-7; 12 positions match TRBD2. The CDR3 spans 18 residues. With V trimmed by 3 bases and J by 0 bases, 10 bases remained unmatched. Per germline, CDR1 SGHKS and CDR2 YYEKEE (reference sequence). Written as DNA, the CDR3 is TGTGCCAGCAGCTGGCCCGGGACTAGCGGGTTTACCTCCTACGAGCAGTACTTC. This sequence encodes CASSWPGTSGFTSYEQYF. Filled out from reference TRBV5-5 and TRBJ2-7, the complete variable domain reads DAGVTQSPTHLIKTRGQQVTLRCSPISGHKSVSWYQQVLGQGPQFIFQYYEKEERGRGNFPDRFSARQFPNYSSELNVNALLLGDSALYLCASSWPGTSGFTSYEQYFGPGTRLTVT.

J is TRBJ1-2 and V is TRBV5-1; tentative D call: TRBD1 (6 bases). Trimming took 0 bases from V and 1 from J, leaving 10 bases between them. Germline-derived CDR1 and CDR2 are SGHRS and YFSETQ. The length of the CDR3 is 15 residues. CDR3 amino acids: CASSLGTGSNYGYTF. The CDR3 nucleotides read TGCGCCAGCAGCTTGGGCACAGGGAGTAACTATGGCTACACCTTC.

V gene TRBV4-2 combines with J gene TRBJ1-2; D is undetermined. The CDR3 is made up of 13 amino acids. With 0 bases removed from V and 6 bases from J, the gap between germline ends came to 8 bases. Germline lookup yields CDR1 LGHNA and CDR2 YNFKEQ. CDR3 protein: CASSQEGADGYTF. CDR3 bases: TGTGCCAGCAGCCAAGAGGGTGCAGATGGCTACACCTTC.

In DNA form, the CDR3 reads TGCGCCAGCAGCTTGGTTGGCGGGAGGACAATCAACACAGATACGCAGTATTTT. This codes for CASSLVGGRTINTDTQYF. This chain connects TRBV5-1 to TRBJ2-3, with 8 positions matching TRBD2. In germline, CDR1 is SGHRS, CDR2 YFSETQ. V was clipped by 0 bases and J by 2 bases; unmatched bases: 11. This CDR3 is 18 amino acids long.